This T cell receptor beta chain stems from a study of monozygotic twins with inflammatory bowel disease. Regarding the study as a whole: Support was absent for any single strong signal or clonotype linked to IBD. Patient repertoires may have gained variability from differing immunosuppressive treatments. IBD patients shared fewer clonotypes with others than healthy twins, especially with disease activity. Discordant twins had repertoire similarity that did not differ from that of concordant twins, possibly from limited power.

From germline, CDR1 is DFQATT and CDR2 SNEGSKA (reference sequence). This CDR3 is 17 amino acids long. Remarks on this clonotype: No antigen is known for it.

TCRdb re-called the 5' RACE reads; every CDR3 protein appears as one record, without DNA. The listing records approximately 150,000 distinct CDR3 sequences. Sequenced material: blood. The clonotype comes from a human donor with ulcerative colitis or Crohn's disease, or a healthy co-twin of an affected twin (not recorded which). This chain links TRBV20-1 with TRBJ2-2. CDR3 amino acids: CSARDLRGSSNTGELFF.